This entry describes one T cell receptor (beta chain). Antigen unknown. Germline V gene lookup returns CDR1 SGHTA and CDR2 FQGNSA. Trimming at V came to 1 base and at J to 3 bases, leaving 2 bases not matched to a gene. This CDR3 is 16 amino acids long. This record comes from a study of cytomegalovirus exposure and HLA in healthy donors. Study-level results: Sequencing likely produced, as an artifact, a cluster of highly shared sequence variants. Cytomegalovirus-associated TCR beta chains were listed, numbering over 150. In a later analysis, a missense DCLRE1C variant was linked to TCR beta V- and J-gene trimming.

The PCR employed 60 Vbeta primers together with 13 Jbeta primers. The table came from immunoSEQ multiplex PCR; TCRdb's copy has only in-frame clones and leaves some out. The sample shows about 97,000 clones, roughly 82% of them seen only once. Sequenced: PBMCs. The receptor comes from a man in his fifties or sixties in good health and CMV-seronegative. V usage is TRBV7-2 and J usage is TRBJ2-2; 10 bases match TRBD2. As DNA, the CDR3 is TGTGCCAGCAGCTTAGTAGCGGGGGGTTACACCGGGGAGCTGTTTTTT. As protein: CASSLVAGGYTGELFF. Full variable domain (outside the CDR3, taken from reference TRBV7-2 and TRBJ2-2): GAGVSQSPSNKVTEKGKDVELRCDPISGHTALYWYRQSLGQGLEFLIYFQGNSAPDKSGLPSDRFSAERTGGSVSTLTIQRTQQEDSAVYLCASSLVAGGYTGELFFGEGSRLTVL.